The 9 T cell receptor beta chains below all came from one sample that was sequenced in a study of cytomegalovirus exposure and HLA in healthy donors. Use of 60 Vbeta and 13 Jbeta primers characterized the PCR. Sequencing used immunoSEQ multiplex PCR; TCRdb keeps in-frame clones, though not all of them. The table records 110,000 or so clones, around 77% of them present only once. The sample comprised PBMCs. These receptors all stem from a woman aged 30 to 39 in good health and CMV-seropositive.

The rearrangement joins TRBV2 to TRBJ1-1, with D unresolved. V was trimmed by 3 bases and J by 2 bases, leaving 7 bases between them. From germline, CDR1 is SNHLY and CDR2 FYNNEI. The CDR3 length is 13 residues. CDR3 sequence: CASSERRNTEAFF. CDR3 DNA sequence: TGTGCCAGCAGTGAGAGGAGAAACACTGAAGCTTTCTTT.

DNA for the CDR3: TGTGCCAGCACGCTCGGGGATACGCAGTATTTT. Translation gives CASTLGDTQYF. The rearrangement joins TRBV6-5 to TRBJ2-3; D is undetermined. Looked up from germline, CDR1 is MNHEY and CDR2 is SVGAGI. This CDR3 has 11 residues. With 7 bases removed from V and 6 bases from J, the gap between germline ends came to 8 bases.

The CDR3 region is CASTDRPGAQYF. In nucleotides, the CDR3 is TGCGCCAGCACCGATCGCCCAGGGGCCCAGTACTTC. This chain links TRBV10-2 with TRBJ2-5; tentatively, D is TRBD1 (6 bases). CDR3 size: 12 residues. Germline lookup yields CDR1 WSHSY and CDR2 SAAADI. V shed 7 bases and J shed 9 bases, with 15 bases lying between them.

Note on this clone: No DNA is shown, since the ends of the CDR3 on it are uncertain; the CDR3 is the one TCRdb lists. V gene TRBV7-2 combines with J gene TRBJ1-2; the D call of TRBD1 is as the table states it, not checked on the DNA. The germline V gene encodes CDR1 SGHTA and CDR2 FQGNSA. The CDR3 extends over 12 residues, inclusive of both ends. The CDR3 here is CASSWGQGATTF.

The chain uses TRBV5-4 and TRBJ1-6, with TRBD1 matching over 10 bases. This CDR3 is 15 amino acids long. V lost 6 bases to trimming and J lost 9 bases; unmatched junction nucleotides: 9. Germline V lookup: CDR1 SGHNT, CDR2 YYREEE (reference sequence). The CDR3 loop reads CASTRTGGGVSPLHF. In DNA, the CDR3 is TGTGCCAGCACCCGGACAGGGGGGGGTGTTTCACCCCTCCACTTT.

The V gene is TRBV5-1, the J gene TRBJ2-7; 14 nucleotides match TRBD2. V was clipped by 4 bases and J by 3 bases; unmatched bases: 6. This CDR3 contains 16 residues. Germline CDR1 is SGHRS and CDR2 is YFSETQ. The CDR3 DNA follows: TGCGCCAGCAGCGGGGGACTAGCGGGAGTATACTACGAGCAGTACTTC. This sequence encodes CASSGGLAGVYYEQYF.

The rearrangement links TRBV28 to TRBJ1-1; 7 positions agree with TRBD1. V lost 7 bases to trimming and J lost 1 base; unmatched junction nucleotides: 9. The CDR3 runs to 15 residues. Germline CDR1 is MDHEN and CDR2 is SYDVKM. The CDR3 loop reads CASIQTGARNTEAFF. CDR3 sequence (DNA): TGTGCCAGCATTCAAACAGGGGCGCGGAACACTGAAGCTTTCTTT.

CDR3 loop: CASTSWSGTSYNEQFF. In nucleotides, the CDR3 is TGTGCCAGCACCTCCTGGAGCGGGACATCCTACAATGAGCAGTTCTTC. The gene calls are TRBV21-1 and TRBJ2-1; the table's D call of TRBD2 was not tested on the DNA. TRBV21-1 is tagged as a pseudogene. The CDR3 covers 16 residues.

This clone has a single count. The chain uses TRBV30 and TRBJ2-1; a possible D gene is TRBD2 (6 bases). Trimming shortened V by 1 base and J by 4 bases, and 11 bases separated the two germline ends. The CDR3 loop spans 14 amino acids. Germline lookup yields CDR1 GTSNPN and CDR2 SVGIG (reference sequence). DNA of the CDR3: TGTGCCTGGAGTGCGGCTAGCGAGTACAATGAGCAGTTCTTC. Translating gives CAWSAASEYNEQFF. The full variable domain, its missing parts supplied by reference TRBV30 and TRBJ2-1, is SQTIHQWPATLVQPVGSPLSLECTVEGTSNPNLYWYRQAAGRGLQLLFYSVGIGQISSEVPQNLSASRPQDRQFILSSKKLLLSDSGFYLCAWSAASEYNEQFFGPGTRLTVL.